The rows below give T cell receptor beta chains drawn from one sample of a study of regulatory T cells in long-lasting Graves disease. TCRdb analysed the multiplex PCR reads with MiXCR anew, one entry per CDR3 protein. Counted here are 420,000 or so distinct CDR3 sequences, roughly 15% occurring once; the ten biggest clones make up less than 30%. These data were also reused for a study on T cells in Graves' hyperthyroidism and ophthalmopathy.

Sample: peripheral blood mononuclear cells (PBMCs), taken at new diagnosis, from a patient treated with antithyroid drugs. The receptors were sampled from a young woman with Graves disease. The CDR3 runs from the conserved cysteine through the conserved F or W. The D gene is left open where the match is weak. Expanded clones get a size class; other rows say once, few or many, or leave the size out.

>TRBJ2-1|.|TRBD2|TRBV6-9
CASSYLAGGFEQFF
TGTGCCAGCAGTTACTTAGCGGGAGGGTTTGAGCAGTTCTTC
>TRBJ2-3|many|TRBD2|TRBV20-1
CSVRAGGPTDTQYF
TGCAGTGTCCGAGCGGGAGGGCCTACAGATACGCAGTATTTT
>TRBJ2-7|many|TRBD2|TRBV7-2
CASSLTIAGGIYEQYF
TGTGCCAGCAGCTTAACGATAGCGGGAGGGATCTACGAGCAGTACTTC
>TRBJ2-4|many|.|TRBV6-5
CASSYSDIGKGHIQYF
TGTGCCAGCAGTTACTCAGACATAGGGAAAGGACACATTCAGTACTTC
>TRBJ2-3|many|TRBD2|TRBV10-3
CAIRATSAADTQYF
TGTGCCATCCGGGCTACTAGCGCAGCCGATACGCAGTATTTT
>TRBJ2-1|.|TRBD2|TRBV4-2
CASSQDQAGVYNEQFF
TGTGCCAGCAGCCAAGATCAAGCGGGAGTATACAATGAGCAGTTCTTC
>TRBJ1-5|many|.|TRBV18
CASSHTGILSNQPQHF
TGTGCCAGCTCACATACAGGGATACTTAGCAATCAGCCCCAGCATTTT
>TRBJ1-2|many|TRBD1|TRBV6-1
CASSEAGTVYGYTF
TGTGCCAGCAGTGAAGCAGGGACAGTGTATGGCTACACCTTC
>TRBJ2-7|many|TRBD2|TRBV7-2
CASSRRTSGISYEQYF
TGTGCCAGCAGCCGTAGGACTAGCGGTATCTCCTACGAGCAGTACTTC
>TRBJ1-1|many|.|TRBV4-1
CASSQDFVTTPLRTEAFF
TGCGCCAGCAGCCAAGATTTTGTTACAACACCACTCCGTACTGAAGCTTTCTTT
>TRBJ1-2|many|.|TRBV5-1
CASSLGADSGSFF
TGCGCCAGCAGCTTGGGGGCCGACAGCGGATCCTTTTTC
>TRBJ2-1|many|TRBD2|TRBV4-3
CASSQDRSWGTSLGNEQFF
TGCGCCAGCAGCCAAGATCGGTCATGGGGGACTAGCTTAGGCAATGAGCAGTTCTTC
>TRBJ2-2|few|TRBD2|TRBV9
CASSIGLARNTGELFF
TGTGCCAGCAGCATCGGACTAGCGAGGAACACCGGGGAGCTGTTTTTT
>TRBJ2-7|many|.|TRBV18
CASSPGGAGEQYF
TGTGCCAGCTCACCGGGGGGCGCCGGCGAGCAGTACTTC
>TRBJ2-1|many|TRBD2|TRBV12-3/TRBV12-4
CASSLDSGRDNEQFF
TGTGCCAGCAGTTTGGATAGCGGGAGGGACAATGAGCAGTTCTTC
>TRBJ2-1|once|.|TRBV12-3/TRBV12-4
CASSSTRWNEQFF
TGTGCCAGCAGTTCGACCCGGTGGAATGAGCAGTTCTTC
>TRBJ2-2|.|.|TRBV2
CASSDRRNGELFF
TGTGCCAGCAGTGATCGGAGGAACGGGGAGCTGTTTTTT
>TRBJ2-5|.|.|TRBV19
CASSTGPSGETQYF
TGTGCCAGTAGTACCGGACCATCGGGGGAGACCCAGTACTTC
>TRBJ2-7|.|TRBD1|TRBV6-2/TRBV6-3
CASSASGGTYEQYF
TGTGCCAGCAGTGCGTCAGGGGGTACCTACGAGCAGTACTTC
>TRBJ2-1|few|.|TRBV7-2
CASSFDPSNEQFF
TGTGCCAGCAGCTTTGATCCGAGCAATGAGCAGTTCTTC
>TRBJ2-1|few|TRBD2|TRBV5-4
CASSLVSGRIYNEQFF
TGTGCCAGCAGCTTGGTTAGCGGGAGGATCTACAATGAGCAGTTCTTC
>TRBJ1-6|many|TRBD1|TRBV7-2
CASSADRLLSPLHF
TGTGCCAGCAGCGCGGACAGGTTACTCTCACCCCTCCACTTT
>TRBJ2-1|many|TRBD1|TRBV7-9
CASSPGQASYNEQFF
TGCGCCAGCAGTCCGGGACAGGCTTCCTACAATGAGCAGTTCTTC
>TRBJ2-1|.|.|TRBV10-1
CASSEYLRGASYNEQFF
TGCGCCAGCAGTGAGTATCTCCGGGGGGCCTCCTACAATGAGCAGTTCTTC
>TRBJ2-6|.|.|TRBV4-2
CASSQASGANVLTF
TGTGCCAGCAGCCAAGCCTCTGGGGCCAACGTCCTGACTTTC
>TRBJ2-3|many|TRBD1|TRBV12-3/TRBV12-4
CASSLVGQPSTDTQYF
TGTGCCAGCAGTTTAGTGGGACAGCCTAGCACAGATACGCAGTATTTT
>TRBJ1-6|.|.|TRBV9
CASSVAGVENSPLHF
TGTGCCAGCAGCGTAGCAGGAGTCGAAAATTCACCCCTCCACTTT
>TRBJ1-2|.|TRBD1|TRBV5-1
CASSLEEGAVYGYTF
TGCGCCAGCAGCTTGGAGGAGGGGGCGGTCTATGGCTACACCTTC
>TRBJ2-3|.|.|TRBV28
CASTPRGSVLLSTDTQYF
TGTGCCAGCACTCCCCGTGGTAGCGTTCTATTAAGCACAGATACGCAGTATTTT
>TRBJ1-1|few|.|TRBV5-1
CASSLGLWENTEAFF
TGCGCCAGCAGCTTGGGTCTGTGGGAGAACACTGAAGCTTTCTTT
>TRBJ2-7|many|TRBD2|TRBV7-9
CASSLGTSVYEQYF
TGTGCCAGCAGCTTAGGGACTAGTGTCTACGAGCAGTACTTC
>TRBJ2-7|many|TRBD2|TRBV7-9
CASSLDRGGGQRETRYEQYF
TGTGCCAGCAGCTTAGATCGGGGGGGTGGCCAGCGGGAAACCCGTTACGAGCAGTACTTC
>TRBJ1-5|few|TRBD1|TRBV12-3/TRBV12-4
CASSFRTGGVQPQHF
TGTGCCAGCAGTTTCCGGACAGGGGGCGTTCAGCCCCAGCATTTT
>TRBJ2-7|.|TRBD2|TRBV28
CASRSLAGGYYEQYF
TGTGCCAGCAGGAGTCTAGCGGGAGGGTACTACGAGCAGTACTTC
>TRBJ2-5|few|TRBD2|TRBV7-2
CASSLGLAGVAETQYF
TGTGCCAGCAGCTTAGGTCTAGCGGGAGTGGCAGAGACCCAGTACTTC
>TRBJ2-7|.|TRBD2|TRBV6-1
CASMGLAGQYEQYF
TGTGCCAGCATGGGACTAGCGGGCCAATACGAGCAGTACTTC
>TRBJ2-7|many|.|TRBV20-1
CSAGPSYEQYF
TGCAGTGCAGGCCCCTCCTACGAGCAGTACTTC
>TRBJ2-1|many|.|TRBV11-2
CASTHGNEQFF
TGTGCCAGCACCCACGGGAATGAGCAGTTCTTC
>TRBJ1-1|many|TRBD1|TRBV12-3/TRBV12-4
CASSPNQGAITEAFF
TGTGCCAGCAGTCCGAACCAGGGGGCGATCACTGAAGCTTTCTTT
>TRBJ2-5|many|TRBD2|TRBV4-1
CASSQVRGAGEETQYF
TGCGCCAGCAGCCAAGTACGAGGGGCGGGGGAAGAGACCCAGTACTTC
>TRBJ1-1|.|.|TRBV30
CAWASGVGGWTEAFF
TGTGCCTGGGCCAGTGGGGTGGGCGGGTGGACTGAAGCTTTCTTT
>TRBJ2-4|.|TRBD1|TRBV29-1
CSIRTGARNIQYF
TGCAGCATCCGGACAGGAGCCAGAAACATTCAGTACTTC
>TRBJ2-7|many|.|TRBV28
CASTTAYEQYF
TGTGCCAGCACCACCGCCTACGAGCAGTACTTC
>TRBJ1-5|.|TRBD1|TRBV7-9
CASSLAADRDVRQPQHF
TGTGCCAGCAGCTTAGCCGCAGACAGGGACGTTAGGCAGCCCCAGCATTTT
>TRBJ2-7|few|.|TRBV27
CASSLSWQSTYEQYF
TGTGCCAGCAGTTTATCGTGGCAGAGTACTTACGAGCAGTACTTC
>TRBJ2-7|few|.|TRBV7-2
CASSPSFQGIYEQYF
TGTGCCAGCAGCCCCTCCTTCCAGGGCATCTACGAGCAGTACTTC
>TRBJ1-6|few|TRBD1|TRBV15
CATSRGYGQGDSPLHF
TGTGCCACCAGCAGAGGATACGGACAGGGTGATTCACCCCTCCACTTT
>TRBJ2-1|few|.|TRBV20-1
CSAREDWGSYNEQFF
TGCAGTGCTAGGGAAGACTGGGGCTCCTACAATGAGCAGTTCTTC
>TRBJ1-4|.|.|TRBV24-1
CATTPPGRTCATNEKLFF
TGTGCCACCACCCCCCCTGGACGGACCTGTGCAACTAATGAAAAACTGTTTTTT
>TRBJ2-7|many|TRBD2|TRBV6-5
CASSYLSGRASEQYF
TGTGCCAGCAGTTACCTTAGCGGGAGGGCGTCTGAGCAGTACTTC
>TRBJ1-1|.|TRBD1|TRBV6-1
CASSKDRVSVVAFF
TGTGCCAGCAGTAAGGACAGGGTTTCGGTGGTAGCTTTCTTT
>TRBJ1-1|many|TRBD1|TRBV28
CASSFEGAENTEAFF
TGTGCCAGCAGTTTTGAGGGGGCAGAGAACACTGAAGCTTTCTTT
>TRBJ2-7|many|TRBD1|TRBV27
CASSLSSRGLYEQYF
TGTGCCAGCAGTTTATCGAGCAGGGGGCTATACGAGCAGTACTTC
>TRBJ2-2|.|.|TRBV3-1
CASSQGEANTGELFF
TGTGCCAGCAGCCAGGGGGAGGCGAACACCGGGGAGCTGTTTTTT
>TRBJ1-1|.|.|TRBV11-2
CASRTTGLRTEAFF
TGTGCCAGCAGGACTACAGGGTTAAGAACTGAAGCTTTCTTT
>TRBJ2-5|many|TRBD2|TRBV3-1
CASSQPGTSRQETQYF
TGTGCCAGCAGCCAACCTGGGACTAGTAGACAAGAGACCCAGTACTTC
>TRBJ2-7|once|TRBD2|TRBV29-1
CSPPQRERGGEQYF
TGCAGTCCCCCCCAGCGGGAGAGAGGGGGTGAGCAGTACTTC
>TRBJ2-1|many|TRBD2|TRBV2
CASSEAVLAGGNEQFF
TGTGCCAGCAGTGAAGCGGTACTAGCGGGAGGGAATGAGCAGTTCTTC